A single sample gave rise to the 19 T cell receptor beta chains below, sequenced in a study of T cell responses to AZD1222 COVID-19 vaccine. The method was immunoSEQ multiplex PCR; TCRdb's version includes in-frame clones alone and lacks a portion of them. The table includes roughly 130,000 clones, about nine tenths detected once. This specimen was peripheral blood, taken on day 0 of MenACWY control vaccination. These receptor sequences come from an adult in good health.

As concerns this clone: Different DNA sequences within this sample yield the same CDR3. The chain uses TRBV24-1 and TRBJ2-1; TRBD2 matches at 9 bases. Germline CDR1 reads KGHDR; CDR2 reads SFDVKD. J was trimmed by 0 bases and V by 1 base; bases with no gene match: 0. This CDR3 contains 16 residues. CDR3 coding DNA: TGTGCCACCAGTGATTTTAGCGGGAGCTCCTACAATGAGCAGTTCTTC. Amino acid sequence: CATSDFSGSSYNEQFF.

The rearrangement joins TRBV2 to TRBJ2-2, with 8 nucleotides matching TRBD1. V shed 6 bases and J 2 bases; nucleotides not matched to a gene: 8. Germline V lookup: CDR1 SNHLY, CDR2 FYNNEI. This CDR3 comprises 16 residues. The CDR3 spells CASSRRQGTNTGELFF. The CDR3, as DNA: TGTGCCAGCAGCCGAAGACAGGGGACTAACACCGGGGAGCTGTTTTTT.

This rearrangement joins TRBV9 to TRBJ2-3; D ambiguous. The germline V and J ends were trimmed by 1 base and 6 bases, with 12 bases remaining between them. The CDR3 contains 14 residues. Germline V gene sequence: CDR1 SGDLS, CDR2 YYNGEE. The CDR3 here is CASSVSPLVDTQYF. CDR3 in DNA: TGTGCCAGCAGCGTATCCCCACTGGTGGATACGCAGTATTTT.

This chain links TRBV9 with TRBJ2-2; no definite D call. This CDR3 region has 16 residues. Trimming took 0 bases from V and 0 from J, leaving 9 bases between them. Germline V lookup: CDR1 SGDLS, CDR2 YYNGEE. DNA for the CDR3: TGTGCCAGCAGCGTAGGGGTTCTATCGAACACCGGGGAGCTGTTTTTT. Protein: CASSVGVLSNTGELFF.

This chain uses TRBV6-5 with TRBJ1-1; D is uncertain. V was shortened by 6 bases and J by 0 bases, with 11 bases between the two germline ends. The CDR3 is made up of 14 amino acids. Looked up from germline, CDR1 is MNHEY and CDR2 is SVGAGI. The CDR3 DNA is TGTGCCAGCAGCCGGACCTCTGTGAACACTGAAGCTTTCTTT. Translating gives CASSRTSVNTEAFF.

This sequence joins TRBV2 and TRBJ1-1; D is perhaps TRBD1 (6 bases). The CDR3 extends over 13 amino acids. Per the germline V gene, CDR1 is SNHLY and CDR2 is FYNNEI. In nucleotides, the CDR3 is TGTGCTGACGAAACAGGGTTTAACACTGAAGCTTTCTTT. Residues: CADETGFNTEAFF.

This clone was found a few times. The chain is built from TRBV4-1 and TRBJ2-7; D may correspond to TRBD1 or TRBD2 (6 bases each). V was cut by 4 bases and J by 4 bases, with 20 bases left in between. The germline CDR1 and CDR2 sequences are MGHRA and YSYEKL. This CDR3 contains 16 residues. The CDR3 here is CASSRLMGGDRYEQYF. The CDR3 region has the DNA TGCGCCAGCAGCCGCCTGATGGGGGGCGACAGGTACGAGCAGTACTTC.

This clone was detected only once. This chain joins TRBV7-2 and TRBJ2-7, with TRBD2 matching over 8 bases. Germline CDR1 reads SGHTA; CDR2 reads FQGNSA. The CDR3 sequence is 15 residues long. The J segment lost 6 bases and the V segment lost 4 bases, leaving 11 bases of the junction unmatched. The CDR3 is CASSSWSSGMGEQYF. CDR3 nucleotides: TGTGCCAGCAGCTCCTGGAGTAGCGGGATGGGCGAGCAGTACTTC.

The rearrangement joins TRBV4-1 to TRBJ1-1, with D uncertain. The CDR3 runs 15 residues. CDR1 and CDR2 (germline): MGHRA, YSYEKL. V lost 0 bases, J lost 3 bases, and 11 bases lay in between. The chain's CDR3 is CASSQDFGRHTEAFF. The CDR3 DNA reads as TGCGCCAGCAGCCAAGATTTCGGCAGGCACACTGAAGCTTTCTTT.

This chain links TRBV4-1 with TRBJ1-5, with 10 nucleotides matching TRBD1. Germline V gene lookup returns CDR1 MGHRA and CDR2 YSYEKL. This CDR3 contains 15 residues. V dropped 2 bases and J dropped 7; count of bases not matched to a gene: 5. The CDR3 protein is CASSQWDRGPQPQHF. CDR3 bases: TGCGCCAGCAGCCAATGGGACAGGGGTCCCCAGCCCCAGCATTTT.

The CDR3 loop is CASSLVPGANVLTF. CDR3 sequence (DNA): TGCGCCAGCAGCTTGGTGCCGGGGGCCAACGTCCTGACTTTC. The chain is built from TRBV5-1 and TRBJ2-6; D unclear. The CDR3 is 14 residues long. From germline, CDR1 is SGHRS and CDR2 YFSETQ. The germline V and J ends were trimmed by 0 bases and 4 bases, with 5 bases remaining between them.

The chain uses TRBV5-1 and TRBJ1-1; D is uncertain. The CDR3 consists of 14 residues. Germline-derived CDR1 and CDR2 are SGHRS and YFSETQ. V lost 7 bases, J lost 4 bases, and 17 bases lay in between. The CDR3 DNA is TGCGCCAGCCACCCCCGCCAGGTTGGCACTGAAGCTTTCTTT. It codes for CASHPRQVGTEAFF.

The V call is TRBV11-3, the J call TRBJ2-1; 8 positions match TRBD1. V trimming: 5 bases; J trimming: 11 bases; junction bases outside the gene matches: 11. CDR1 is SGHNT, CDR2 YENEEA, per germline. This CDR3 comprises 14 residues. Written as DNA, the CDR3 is TGTGCCAGCAGCCGACAGGGGAAAGATGAGAAGCAGTTCTTC. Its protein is CASSRQGKDEKQFF.

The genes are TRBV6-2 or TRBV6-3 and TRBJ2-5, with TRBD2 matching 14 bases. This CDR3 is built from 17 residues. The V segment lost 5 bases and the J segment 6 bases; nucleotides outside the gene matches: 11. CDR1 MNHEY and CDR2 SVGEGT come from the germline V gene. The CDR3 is CASSKGLAGVGSKTQYF. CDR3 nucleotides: TGTGCCAGCAGTAAGGGACTAGCGGGAGTTGGGAGTAAGACCCAGTACTTC.

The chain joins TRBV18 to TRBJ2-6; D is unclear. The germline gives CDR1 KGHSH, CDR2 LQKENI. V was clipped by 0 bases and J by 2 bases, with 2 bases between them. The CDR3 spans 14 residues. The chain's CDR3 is CASSPPAGANVLTF. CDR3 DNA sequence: TGTGCCAGCTCACCACCTGCTGGGGCCAACGTCCTGACTTTC.

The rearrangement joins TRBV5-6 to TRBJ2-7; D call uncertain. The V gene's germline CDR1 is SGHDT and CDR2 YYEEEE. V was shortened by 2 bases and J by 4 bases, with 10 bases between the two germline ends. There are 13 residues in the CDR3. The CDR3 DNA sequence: TGTGCCAGCAGCTTTGGCATCGCGTACGAGCAGTACTTC. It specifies CASSFGIAYEQYF. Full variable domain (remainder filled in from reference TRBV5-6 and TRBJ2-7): DAGVTQSPTHLIKTRGQQVTLRCSPKSGHDTVSWYQQALGQGPQFIFQYYEEEERQRGNFPDRFSGHQFPNYSSELNVNALLLGDSALYLCASSFGIAYEQYFGPGTRLTVT.

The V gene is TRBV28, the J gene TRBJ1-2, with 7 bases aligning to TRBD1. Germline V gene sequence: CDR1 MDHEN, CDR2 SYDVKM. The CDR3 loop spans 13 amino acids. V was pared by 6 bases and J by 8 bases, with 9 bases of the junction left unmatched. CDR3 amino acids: CASRGTGVGGYTF. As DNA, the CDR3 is TGTGCCAGCAGGGGAACAGGGGTGGGCGGCTACACCTTC.

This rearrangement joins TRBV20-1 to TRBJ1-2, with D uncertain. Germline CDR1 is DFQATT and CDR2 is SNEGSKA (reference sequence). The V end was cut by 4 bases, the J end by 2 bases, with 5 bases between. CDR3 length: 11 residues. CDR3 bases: TGCAGTGCTACCAGGAACTATGGCTACACCTTC. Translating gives CSATRNYGYTF.

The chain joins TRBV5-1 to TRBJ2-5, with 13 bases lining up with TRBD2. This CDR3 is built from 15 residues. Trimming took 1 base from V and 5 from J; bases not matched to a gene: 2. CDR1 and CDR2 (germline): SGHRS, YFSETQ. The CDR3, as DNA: TGCGCCAGCAGCTTGCAGACTAGCGGGAGGGAGACCCAGTACTTC. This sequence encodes CASSLQTSGRETQYF. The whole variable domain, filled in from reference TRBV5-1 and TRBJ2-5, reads KAGVTQTPRYLIKTRGQQVTLSCSPISGHRSVSWYQQTPGQGLQFLFEYFSETQRNKGNFPGRFSGRQFSNSRSEMNVSTLELGDSALYLCASSLQTSGRETQYFGPGTRLLVL.